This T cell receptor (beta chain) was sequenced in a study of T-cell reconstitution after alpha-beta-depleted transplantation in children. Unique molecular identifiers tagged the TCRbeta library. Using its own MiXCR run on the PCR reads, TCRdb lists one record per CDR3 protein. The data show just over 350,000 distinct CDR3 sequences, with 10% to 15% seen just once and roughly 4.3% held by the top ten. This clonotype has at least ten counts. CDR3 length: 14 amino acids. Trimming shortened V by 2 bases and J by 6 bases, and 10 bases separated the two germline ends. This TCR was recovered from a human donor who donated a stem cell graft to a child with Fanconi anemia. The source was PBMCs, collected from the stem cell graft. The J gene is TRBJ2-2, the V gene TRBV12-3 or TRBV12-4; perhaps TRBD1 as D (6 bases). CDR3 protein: CASSLTGKAGELFF. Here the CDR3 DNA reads TGTGCCAGCAGTTTAACAGGGAAGGCCGGGGAGCTGTTTTTT.